The present TCR beta chain was sequenced within a study of T cells after posttransplantation cyclophosphamide (dated by TCRdb to 2016 to 2018). The study in broad terms: The study tracked T cell repertoire reconstitution by TRB sequencing after myeloablative bone marrow transplantation using posttransplantation cyclophosphamide as GVHD prophylaxis. Antigen receptor sequencing was done on samples from a few dozen PTCy-treated patients and from 15 to 20 related bone marrow donors of those patients. Blood from all 35 or so PTCy patients with 1-year posttransplant specimens was subjected to TRB sequencing. Up to 3 additional blood samples from 2 to 5.2 years after transplant were also TRB-sequenced in 3 patients, as was pretransplant blood from 4 patients. Public TRB sequences were checked against a database of over 3,000 sequences associated with responses to pathogens, tumor antigens, self-antigens and alloantigens. Because TRA and TRB clonality were tightly correlated in roughly 10 samples, subsequent TCR analyses were focused on TRB only.

The CDR3 contains 13 residues, cysteine and phenylalanine counted. The read is trimmed to its CDR3 DNA, 39 bases read in frame from base 1. V and J are trimmed by 2 bases and 8 bases, and the gene matches miss 4 bases of the junction. For CDR1 and CDR2, the germline V gene (reference sequence) lists SGHNT and YYREEE. Genomic DNA was the input for TRB sequencing, which was run either with the immunoSEQ assay at survey resolution or with the hsTCRB kit. From the authors' description of their analysis: The immunoSEQ software handled initial read processing, and the LymphoSeq R package was used for repertoire analyses. Clonality was computed as 1 minus normalized Shannon entropy; Gini coefficient was also calculated for each TRB dataset. To infer phenotypes in unsorted samples, TRB sequences from sorted subsets of the recipient or donor were mapped onto unsorted samples from the same recipient. In its TCRdb copy, this immuneACCESS table keeps in-frame sequences only and misses some clones. Where compared with another copy, unresolved V genes explain less than half of these, and the others have no known cause. V and J calls and clone size are as listed in that table; D and trimming were resolved from the DNA. This sample is represented by under 6,000 clones; roughly 82% of them were singletons. The ten top clones hold 18% of the sample.

Sample treatment or condition, as interpreted from the label and publication: high-dose cyclophosphamide on days +3 and +4 as single-agent GVHD prophylaxis. Busulfan and fludarabine conditioning, a related or unrelated marrow graft, and cyclophosphamide on days +3 and +4 were given to PTCy patients. PTCy-treated patients were drawn from a prospective multi-institutional clinical trial. Mononuclear cells from peripheral blood and bone marrow were separated by Ficoll-Hypaque density centrifugation and then cryopreserved. Points the paper makes about the study in general: Across the 45 or so patients, TRB clonality was highly associated with recipient CMV seropositivity and CMV reactivation, and diversity with PTCy was similar to that in the CNI/methotrexate controls. The TRB repertoires of T cells infiltrating skin or the GI tract showed only limited overlap with the TRB repertoires found in blood. At 1-2 months, donor-recipient similarity was low but rose over the first year, and the later blood repertoires were often dominated by donor CD8+ memory clones.

Details on this clone: The specificity of this receptor is unknown. Base qualities are not at hand, and no much larger clone is one base apart.

The clonotype was recovered from a male patient aged 50 to 59 who received an allogeneic stem cell transplant from an unrelated donor, was CMV-positive, and had acute GVHD only. Some T cells may derive from the graft donor when a transplant has been performed. This sequence uses TRBV5-4 and TRBJ1-1; the junction holds 9 bases that match TRBD1. The starting material was PBMCs, obtained 86 days after allogeneic stem cell transplant with posttransplant cyclophosphamide. The nucleotide sequence reads TGTGCCAGCAGCTTACAGGGGGCTATCGAAGCTTTCTTT. Its amino acids are CASSLQGAIEAFF.